These T cell receptor beta chains were read from a single sample in a study of post-analysis software for immune sequencing data. A single record per CDR3 protein comes from TCRdb applying MiXCR to the PCR reads. The table lists about 540,000 distinct CDR3 sequences, around a third of them singletons. Material for sequencing was blood. These receptors came from a girl under 18 with multiple sclerosis. Both conserved end residues are part of each CDR3. Fields, in order: CDR3 DNA, CDR3 protein, V gene, D gene, J gene, clone size, CDR3 length. A D gene is named only where the DNA matches it firmly. Rows give clone size only sometimes, using once, few, many, or a class for an expanded clone.

cdr3_nt: TGTGCCAGCAGGGGGACAGGAACCTTTGAAAAACTGTTTTTT; cdr3_aa: CASRGTGTFEKLFF; v_call: TRBV6-5; d_call: TRBD1; j_call: TRBJ1-4; clone_size: once; cdr3_length: 14
cdr3_nt: TGTGCCAGCAGTGACTCCTGGAGGTTCCAAAACATTCAGTACTTC; cdr3_aa: CASSDSWRFQNIQYF; v_call: TRBV6-4; d_call: -; j_call: TRBJ2-4; clone_size: few; cdr3_length: 15
cdr3_nt: TGTGCCAGCAGTTATAGGGATAGCTCCTACAATGAGCAGTTCTTC; cdr3_aa: CASSYRDSSYNEQFF; v_call: TRBV2; d_call: -; j_call: TRBJ2-1; clone_size: few; cdr3_length: 15
cdr3_nt: TGCAGCGTTGAAGATCGGGCAGCAACTAATGAAAAACTGTTTTTT; cdr3_aa: CSVEDRAATNEKLFF; v_call: TRBV29-1; d_call: -; j_call: TRBJ1-4; clone_size: -; cdr3_length: 15
cdr3_nt: TGTGCCAGCAGCCCGTCCGGGCTTTCCACAGATACGCAGTATTTT; cdr3_aa: CASSPSGLSTDTQYF; v_call: TRBV5-8; d_call: -; j_call: TRBJ2-3; clone_size: -; cdr3_length: 15
cdr3_nt: TGCGCCAGCAGCCGACTACACCGACAGGGGGCCAACTCCTACGAGCAGTACTTC; cdr3_aa: CASSRLHRQGANSYEQYF; v_call: TRBV5-1; d_call: TRBD1; j_call: TRBJ2-7; clone_size: few; cdr3_length: 18
cdr3_nt: TGTGCCGTCCAGACAGGGAATTCCCACAATGAGCAGTTCTTC; cdr3_aa: CAVQTGNSHNEQFF; v_call: TRBV10-3; d_call: TRBD1; j_call: TRBJ2-1; clone_size: -; cdr3_length: 14
cdr3_nt: TGTGCCAGCAGCCAATTCAGGGGGCGCAGCTATGGCTACACCTTC; cdr3_aa: CASSQFRGRSYGYTF; v_call: TRBV11-2; d_call: TRBD1; j_call: TRBJ1-2; clone_size: -; cdr3_length: 15
cdr3_nt: TGTGCCAGCAGCGGAGATTTGAACACTGAAGCTTTCTTT; cdr3_aa: CASSGDLNTEAFF; v_call: TRBV9; d_call: -; j_call: TRBJ1-1; clone_size: few; cdr3_length: 13
cdr3_nt: TGTGCCAGCAGTTACAGGGTTTCTCAAGAGACCCAGTACTTC; cdr3_aa: CASSYRVSQETQYF; v_call: TRBV6-5; d_call: -; j_call: TRBJ2-5; clone_size: many; cdr3_length: 14
cdr3_nt: TGTGCCAGCAGCGAAGGACTGAGGTTGGTTAATCAGCCCCAGCATTTT; cdr3_aa: CASSEGLRLVNQPQHF; v_call: TRBV7-8; d_call: -; j_call: TRBJ1-5; clone_size: few; cdr3_length: 16
cdr3_nt: TGCAGTGCTAGAGATCCGGGACAGGGCAATTATGGCTACACCTTC; cdr3_aa: CSARDPGQGNYGYTF; v_call: TRBV20-1; d_call: TRBD1; j_call: TRBJ1-2; clone_size: few; cdr3_length: 15
cdr3_nt: TGTGCCAGCAGAGGGACAGGGATTCGTGGCTACACCTTC; cdr3_aa: CASRGTGIRGYTF; v_call: TRBV6-1; d_call: TRBD1; j_call: TRBJ1-2; clone_size: few; cdr3_length: 13
cdr3_nt: TGTGCCAGCTCACCCATCGGCAGGGGGGTCAAAAACATTCAGTACTTC; cdr3_aa: CASSPIGRGVKNIQYF; v_call: TRBV18; d_call: -; j_call: TRBJ2-4; clone_size: few; cdr3_length: 16
cdr3_nt: TGTGCCAGCACCAGGGACAGGGTGAACACTGAAGCTTTCTTT; cdr3_aa: CASTRDRVNTEAFF; v_call: TRBV12-3/TRBV12-4; d_call: TRBD1; j_call: TRBJ1-1; clone_size: -; cdr3_length: 14
cdr3_nt: TGTGCTAGTGGTTTGGTCCCGGGACAGACTGAAGCTTTCTTT; cdr3_aa: CASGLVPGQTEAFF; v_call: TRBV12-5; d_call: TRBD1; j_call: TRBJ1-1; clone_size: few; cdr3_length: 14
cdr3_nt: TGCAGTGCTAGAGATTTGGGACTCCCCACCGGGGAGCTGTTTTTT; cdr3_aa: CSARDLGLPTGELFF; v_call: TRBV20-1; d_call: -; j_call: TRBJ2-2; clone_size: few; cdr3_length: 15
cdr3_nt: TGCGCCAGCAGTGAGCTGGGGGGGTCTAGCACAGATACGCAGTATTTT; cdr3_aa: CASSELGGSSTDTQYF; v_call: TRBV10-1; d_call: TRBD2; j_call: TRBJ2-3; clone_size: -; cdr3_length: 16
cdr3_nt: TGCAGTGCTAGGGCCTCTGATTTACGGGGTACTGAAGCTTTCTTT; cdr3_aa: CSARASDLRGTEAFF; v_call: TRBV20-1; d_call: -; j_call: TRBJ1-1; clone_size: few; cdr3_length: 15
cdr3_nt: TGTGCCAGCAGCTCCAAAACGGGGTACGGAGAGCAGTTCTTC; cdr3_aa: CASSSKTGYGEQFF; v_call: TRBV14; d_call: -; j_call: TRBJ2-1; clone_size: -; cdr3_length: 14
cdr3_nt: TGCAGCGTTGTGTCTAGCGGGGGGTTATACAATGAGCAGTACTTC; cdr3_aa: CSVVSSGGLYNEQYF; v_call: TRBV29-1; d_call: TRBD2; j_call: TRBJ2-7; clone_size: -; cdr3_length: 15
cdr3_nt: TGTGCCAGCAGCTTGGTTCCGAACATTCAGTACTTC; cdr3_aa: CASSLVPNIQYF; v_call: TRBV7-2; d_call: -; j_call: TRBJ2-4; clone_size: few; cdr3_length: 12
cdr3_nt: TGCAGCGTTGCCCTCAGGACAAGCGGAGAGACCCAGTACTTC; cdr3_aa: CSVALRTSGETQYF; v_call: TRBV29-1; d_call: -; j_call: TRBJ2-5; clone_size: many; cdr3_length: 14
cdr3_nt: TGTGCCAGCAGCTCACGGACAGGACCCATCATTCAGTACTTC; cdr3_aa: CASSSRTGPIIQYF; v_call: TRBV7-8; d_call: TRBD1; j_call: TRBJ2-4; clone_size: few; cdr3_length: 14
cdr3_nt: TGTGCCAGCGGGGACAGCACTACCAATCAGCCCCAGCATTTT; cdr3_aa: CASGDSTTNQPQHF; v_call: TRBV13; d_call: TRBD1; j_call: TRBJ1-5; clone_size: once; cdr3_length: 14
cdr3_nt: TGCGCCAGCAGCCAAGTGGCAGGGGGCGATCATCGGGGGCAGTACTTC; cdr3_aa: CASSQVAGGDHRGQYF; v_call: TRBV4-1; d_call: TRBD1; j_call: TRBJ2-5; clone_size: few; cdr3_length: 16
cdr3_nt: TGCAATGCACAACCGGGACTAGCTTGGAGTGAGCAGTTCTTC; cdr3_aa: CNAQPGLAWSEQFF; v_call: TRBV20-1; d_call: TRBD2; j_call: TRBJ2-1; clone_size: -; cdr3_length: 14
cdr3_nt: TGCAGCGTTGACTTCGGGTCCGGCGAGCAGTACTTC; cdr3_aa: CSVDFGSGEQYF; v_call: TRBV29-1; d_call: -; j_call: TRBJ2-7; clone_size: few; cdr3_length: 12
cdr3_nt: TGTGCCAGCACCCGGACAGGGCTCACAGATACGCAGTATTTT; cdr3_aa: CASTRTGLTDTQYF; v_call: TRBV12-3/TRBV12-4; d_call: TRBD1; j_call: TRBJ2-3; clone_size: -; cdr3_length: 14
cdr3_nt: TGTGCTAGCAGCTTAGCACCGGGACAGGGCGCAGATACGCAGTATTTT; cdr3_aa: CASSLAPGQGADTQYF; v_call: TRBV7-7; d_call: TRBD1; j_call: TRBJ2-3; clone_size: -; cdr3_length: 16
cdr3_nt: TGTGCCACCCGGCGGCTTAATGAGCAGTTCTTC; cdr3_aa: CATRRLNEQFF; v_call: TRBV24-1; d_call: -; j_call: TRBJ2-1; clone_size: -; cdr3_length: 11
cdr3_nt: TGCGCCAGCAGCATCTCCGGGACTAGCGACAACGAGCAGTACTTC; cdr3_aa: CASSISGTSDNEQYF; v_call: TRBV5-1; d_call: TRBD2; j_call: TRBJ2-7; clone_size: many; cdr3_length: 15
cdr3_nt: TGCAGTGCTAGCACACTTCGAGGCACCGGGGAGCTGTTTTTT; cdr3_aa: CSASTLRGTGELFF; v_call: TRBV20-1; d_call: -; j_call: TRBJ2-2; clone_size: -; cdr3_length: 14
cdr3_nt: TGTGCTAGCAGCTTTAGGGACGGTCCTGCGGATACGCAGTATTTT; cdr3_aa: CASSFRDGPADTQYF; v_call: TRBV7-7; d_call: -; j_call: TRBJ2-3; clone_size: -; cdr3_length: 15
cdr3_nt: TGCAGTGCTAGGCAACCCTGGGGGTACGAGCAGTACTTC; cdr3_aa: CSARQPWGYEQYF; v_call: TRBV20-1; d_call: -; j_call: TRBJ2-7; clone_size: -; cdr3_length: 13
cdr3_nt: TGCGCCAGCAGCCGAATCCCGGGGGTCCAGGCTGGGGTTGTGAATACGCAGTATTTT; cdr3_aa: CASSRIPGVQAGVVNTQYF; v_call: TRBV5-1; d_call: -; j_call: TRBJ2-3; clone_size: -; cdr3_length: 19
cdr3_nt: TGCGCCAGCAGCATAGTAGGGCTAACCCTAGCGGGCGCGAACACCGGGGAGCTGTTTTTT; cdr3_aa: CASSIVGLTLAGANTGELFF; v_call: TRBV5-1; d_call: TRBD2; j_call: TRBJ2-2; clone_size: -; cdr3_length: 20
cdr3_nt: TGTGCCAGCAGTACAGGGAGTGGGGAGACCCAGTACTTC; cdr3_aa: CASSTGSGETQYF; v_call: TRBV12-3/TRBV12-4; d_call: -; j_call: TRBJ2-5; clone_size: -; cdr3_length: 13
cdr3_nt: TGTGCCAGCACCGGACTAGCGGGCTCCTACAATGAGCAGTTCTTC; cdr3_aa: CASTGLAGSYNEQFF; v_call: TRBV12-3/TRBV12-4; d_call: TRBD2; j_call: TRBJ2-1; clone_size: few; cdr3_length: 15
cdr3_nt: TGTGCCAGCAGTGAAGTCGGCGTACAGACCCAGTACTTC; cdr3_aa: CASSEVGVQTQYF; v_call: TRBV2; d_call: -; j_call: TRBJ2-5; clone_size: few; cdr3_length: 13
cdr3_nt: TGTGCCAGCAGCCCGGGATTCAATGGTGACTATGGCTACACCTTC; cdr3_aa: CASSPGFNGDYGYTF; v_call: TRBV7-9; d_call: -; j_call: TRBJ1-2; clone_size: -; cdr3_length: 15